These 28 T cell receptor beta chains were all obtained from the same sample, sequenced in a study of T cell repertoires in cytomegalovirus infection. MiXCR, run by TCRdb on the reads, gives a single entry per CDR3 protein. The table includes under 600,000 distinct CDR3 sequences, more than 15% detected once. Source material: CD8+ T cells from PBMCs. These receptors came from a human donor in good health (CMV status not recorded). Some clones in this sample may be carry-over from other donors' samples.

This clonotype was found a few times. The J gene is TRBJ1-1, the V gene TRBV10-2; maybe TRBD1 (5 bases). Trimming stripped 4 bases from V and 7 bases from J, with 13 bases between. The germline V gene has CDR1 WSHSY and CDR2 SAAADI. The CDR3 length is 13 residues. CDR3 loop: CASSAGLHGEAFF. The CDR3 bases are TGCGCCAGCAGTGCGGGGCTCCATGGTGAAGCTTTCTTT.

The V and J genes are TRBV7-9 and TRBJ1-1; D unresolved. The CDR3 consists of 15 residues. Looked up from germline, CDR1 is SEHNR and CDR2 is FQNEAQ (reference sequence). Trimming took off 5 bases at V and 5 bases at J, with 18 bases between the two ends. Here the CDR3 reads CASSLSLSQKTEAFF. As DNA, the CDR3 is TGTGCCAGCAGCCTCTCCTTGTCGCAGAAAACTGAAGCTTTCTTT. Looking up the rest from reference TRBV7-9 and TRBJ1-1 gives the full variable domain: DTGVSQNPRHKITKRGQNVTFRCDPISEHNRLYWYRQTLGQGPEFLTYFQNEAQLEKSRLLSDRFSAERPKGSFSTLEIQRTEQGDSAMYLCASSLSLSQKTEAFFGQGTRLTVV.

The chain employs TRBV2 and TRBJ2-7, with 7 bases fitting TRBD2. V lost 6 bases, J lost 7 bases, and 6 bases stayed unmatched. CDR3 length: 12 residues. CDR1 SNHLY and CDR2 FYNNEI come from the germline V gene. For the CDR3, the DNA is TGTGCCAGCAGGCTGACTAGCCGGGAGCAGTACTTC. It specifies CASRLTSREQYF.

The J gene is TRBJ2-3, the V gene TRBV14, with D perhaps TRBD1 or TRBD2 (6 bases each). The V gene lost 6 bases and the J gene lost 6 bases, with 13 bases spanning the gap. Germline V gives CDR1 SGHDN, CDR2 FVKESK. The CDR3 loop spans 13 amino acids. DNA of the CDR3: TGTGCCAGCAGACGGGGGCTGAAGGATACGCAGTATTTT. This gives the protein CASRRGLKDTQYF. Full variable domain (missing parts from reference TRBV14 and TRBJ2-3): EAGVTQFPSHSVIEKGQTVTLRCDPISGHDNLYWYRRVMGKEIKFLLHFVKESKQDESGMPNNRFLAERTGGTYSTLKVQPAELEDSGVYFCASRRGLKDTQYFGPGTRLTVL.

This clonotype was seen a handful of times. The J gene is TRBJ2-1, the V gene TRBV15; TRBD1 aligns across 7 bases. From germline, CDR1 is LNHNV and CDR2 YYDKDF (reference sequence). Trimming cost V 1 base and J 4 bases; bases outside gene matches: 1. The CDR3 sequence is 14 residues long. The CDR3 region has the DNA TGTGCCACCAGCAGAGGGGACAGTTACAATGAGCAGTTCTTC. It codes for CATSRGDSYNEQFF.

This clonotype has more than one count but fewer than ten. Here the CDR3 DNA reads TGTGCCAGTAGTACGACCTTGGCTAGCGGGGCAACAGATACGCAGTATTTT. This sequence encodes CASSTTLASGATDTQYF. The genes are TRBV19 and TRBJ2-3; 9 bases map to TRBD2. CDR3 length equals 17 residues. CDR1 LNHDA and CDR2 SQIVND come from the germline V gene (reference sequence). V trimming: 4 bases; J trimming: 3 bases; junction bases outside the gene matches: 11.

This clonotype was seen a handful of times. V and J are TRBV23-1 and TRBJ2-5; D uncertain. TRBV23-1 carries the ORF label, with uncertain function. Trimming left V 0 bases short and J 2 bases short, with 7 bases between. This CDR3 has 14 residues. This CDR3 reads CASSQSPEQETQYF. CDR3 nucleotides: TGCGCCAGCAGTCAATCCCCAGAACAAGAGACCCAGTACTTC.

The rearrangement links TRBV4-1 to TRBJ2-7; 9 positions agree with TRBD2. The V and J ends lost 3 bases and 2 bases, in that order; junction bases with no gene match: 5. Germline lookup yields CDR1 MGHRA and CDR2 YSYEKL. The CDR3 covers 15 residues. The CDR3 sequence is CASSQGAGGTYEQYF. CDR3 DNA: TGCGCCAGCAGCCAGGGAGCGGGAGGAACCTACGAGCAGTACTTC.

In this sample, this clonotype turned up many times. This rearrangement joins TRBV7-9 to TRBJ2-7; D is undetermined. There are 14 residues in the CDR3. V was pared by 3 bases and J by 3 bases, with 12 bases between. Germline CDR1 is SEHNR and CDR2 is FQNEAQ (reference sequence). This CDR3 reads CASSFPGDFYEQYF. The CDR3 DNA reads as TGTGCCAGCAGCTTTCCAGGTGATTTCTACGAGCAGTACTTC.

The V gene is TRBV5-4, the J gene TRBJ2-1; perhaps TRBD1 as D (5 bases). This CDR3 comprises 15 residues. The germline V gene encodes CDR1 SGHNT and CDR2 YYREEE (reference sequence). Trimming removed 2 bases from V and 4 bases from J, with 13 bases in between. The CDR3 sequence: CASSFPQGLYNEQFF. As DNA, the CDR3 is TGTGCCAGCAGCTTTCCGCAGGGATTATACAATGAGCAGTTCTTC.

This rearrangement joins TRBV20-1 to TRBJ2-7; D might be TRBD2 (7 bases). V was trimmed by 2 bases and J by 3 bases, leaving 17 bases between them. Germline V gene data show CDR1 as DFQATT and CDR2 as SNEGSKA (reference sequence). CDR3 length equals 15 residues. The CDR3 spells CSARPRGAPFYEQYF. The DNA of the CDR3 is TGCAGTGCTAGACCCCGGGGGGCCCCTTTCTACGAGCAGTACTTC.

With respect to this clonotype: A read error may explain this, as a much larger clone is one base away. The chain couples TRBV12-5 to TRBJ2-7; 7 bases align to TRBD1. Germline CDR1 and CDR2: LGHNT and FRNRAP. V lost 1 base to trimming and J lost 4 bases; unmatched junction nucleotides: 7. This CDR3 is built from 15 residues. This CDR3 is CASGLDGTARYEQYF. CDR3 bases: TGTGCTAGTGGTTTGGACGGGACAGCGCGGTACGAGCAGTACTTC.

This clonotype was seen ten or more times. V gene TRBV5-6 combines with J gene TRBJ1-2, with TRBD1 matching 9 bases. Germline CDR1 and CDR2: SGHDT and YYEEEE. V was pared by 1 base and J by 6 bases, with 4 bases of the junction left unmatched. This CDR3 is built from 14 residues. The CDR3 protein is CASSLTGGRDGYTF. CDR3 nucleotide sequence: TGTGCCAGCAGCTTGACAGGGGGCCGGGATGGCTACACCTTC.

In the case of this clonotype: A much larger clonotype is one base distant, so this may be a read error. This CDR3 is missing its conserved last phenylalanine or tryptophan, likely due to a read error. The gene calls are TRBV6-1 and TRBJ1-5; D remains ambiguous. CDR1 is MNHNS and CDR2 is SASEGT in the germline V gene. The V end was cut by 7 bases, the J end by 0 bases, with 13 bases between. CDR3 length: 15 amino acids. CDR3 loop: CASIWRIPSNQPQHY. The DNA of the CDR3 is TGTGCCAGCATCTGGAGGATACCTAGCAATCAGCCCCAGCATTAT.

This clonotype was counted at least ten times. The V gene is TRBV7-9, the J gene TRBJ2-3, with D maybe TRBD1 (5 bases). Deletions cut 4 bases from V and 6 bases from J, with 17 bases between. Per the germline V gene, CDR1 is SEHNR and CDR2 is FQNEAQ (reference sequence). CDR3 size: 15 residues. CDR3 residues: CASSSTTAPGDTQYF. As DNA, the CDR3 is TGTGCCAGCAGCTCCACGACAGCTCCAGGGGATACGCAGTATTTT.

This clonotype has only a few counts. The chain recombines TRBV4-2 with TRBJ1-4; 7 positions match TRBD1. V trimming: 1 base; J trimming: 4 bases; junction bases outside the gene matches: 6. The CDR3 sequence is 16 residues long. Germline lookup yields CDR1 LGHNA and CDR2 YNFKEQ. CDR3 in DNA: TGTGCCAGCAGCCAAGTGAGGGGGCTTATTAATGAAAAACTGTTTTTT. Protein: CASSQVRGLINEKLFF.

Note on this clonotype: The CDR3 does not close with the conserved phenylalanine or tryptophan, likely indicating a read error. This sequence joins TRBV2 and TRBJ2-7, with 7 bases that match TRBD2. The CDR3 has 16 amino acids. V trimming: 8 bases; J trimming: 4 bases; junction bases outside the gene matches: 17. From germline, CDR1 is SNHLY and CDR2 FYNNEI. In DNA form, the CDR3 reads TGTGCCAGCCAAGGAACTAGCGCTCCATACCTGTACGAGCAGTACTCC. Its translation is CASQGTSAPYLYEQYS.

The table lists this clonotype with a few counts. J is TRBJ2-7 and V is TRBV7-9, with 13 bases matching TRBD2. The junction had 6 bases not matched to a gene; V was cut back by 5 bases and J by 2 bases. Germline CDR1 and CDR2: SEHNR and FQNEAQ (reference sequence). This CDR3 is built from 16 residues. The CDR3 spells CASSPRGLAGTYEQYF. The CDR3 DNA sequence: TGTGCCAGCAGCCCCCGGGGACTAGCGGGAACCTACGAGCAGTACTTC.

V and J are TRBV5-1 and TRBJ1-1; 8 bases map to TRBD1. Losses at the gene ends were 3 bases for V and 4 bases for J; bases not matched to a gene: 8. Germline loops: CDR1 SGHRS, CDR2 YFSETQ. The CDR3 length is 15 residues. The CDR3 DNA reads TGCGCCAGCAGCTCATGGACAGGGAGGGCCACTGAAGCTTTCTTT. This codes for CASSSWTGRATEAFF. The whole variable domain, remainder taken from reference TRBV5-1 and TRBJ1-1, is KAGVTQTPRYLIKTRGQQVTLSCSPISGHRSVSWYQQTPGQGLQFLFEYFSETQRNKGNFPGRFSGRQFSNSRSEMNVSTLELGDSALYLCASSSWTGRATEAFFGQGTRLTVV.

This clonotype was observed many times. The chain carries TRBV7-8 and TRBJ2-3; a possible D gene is TRBD1 (5 bases). The CDR3 runs 15 residues. The V gene lost 4 bases and the J gene lost 0 bases, with 11 bases spanning the gap. Germline V lookup: CDR1 SGHVS, CDR2 FQNEAQ. In nucleotides, the CDR3 is TGTGCCAGCAGCTCCAGGGCGGCGAGCACAGATACGCAGTATTTT. It encodes CASSSRAASTDTQYF.

The sample holds a few counts of this clonotype. The rearrangement links TRBV2 to TRBJ2-1; possibly TRBD2 for D (6 bases). Trimming removed 3 bases from V and 6 bases from J, with 9 bases in between. This CDR3 spans 13 amino acids. Germline loops: CDR1 SNHLY, CDR2 FYNNEI. CDR3 in DNA: TGTGCCAGCAGTGAGGGGGACTCCAATGAGCAGTTCTTC. This encodes CASSEGDSNEQFF.

This clonotype turned up a few times. The J gene is TRBJ1-1, the V gene TRBV28, with unresolved D. Trimming left V 3 bases short and J 0 bases short, with 11 bases between. The CDR3 consists of 15 residues. Germline CDR1 MDHEN, CDR2 SYDVKM. The CDR3 sequence is CASSFVGVMNTEAFF. The CDR3 DNA reads as TGTGCCAGCAGTTTCGTTGGGGTTATGAACACTGAAGCTTTCTTT.

At least ten counts were recorded for this clonotype. J is TRBJ1-1 and V is TRBV11-2; TRBD1 agrees at 11 bases. V gave up 5 bases and J gave up 3 bases; unmatched junction bases: 2. CDR1 and CDR2 (germline): SGHAT, FQNNGV. The CDR3 loop spans 14 amino acids. The CDR3 DNA follows: TGTGCCAGCAGCCCGGGACAGGGGGACACTGAAGCTTTCTTT. This sequence encodes CASSPGQGDTEAFF. The variable domain in full, with the rest retrieved from reference TRBV11-2 and TRBJ1-1, is EAGVAQSPRYKIIEKRQSVAFWCNPISGHATLYWYQQILGQGPKLLIQFQNNGVVDDSQLPKDRFSAERLKGVDSTLKIQPAKLEDSAVYLCASSPGQGDTEAFFGQGTRLTVV.

The chain uses TRBV6-2 or TRBV6-3 and TRBJ2-2, with 7 positions matching TRBD1. CDR3 size: 15 residues. Germline trimming cut 3 bases from V and 6 bases from J; bases unmatched to any gene: 7. Germline V gene data show CDR1 as MNHEY and CDR2 as SVGEGT. The CDR3 DNA follows: TGTGCCAGCAGTTATCGACAGGGAGTTGCCGGGGAGCTGTTTTTT. Translation: CASSYRQGVAGELFF.

This clonotype has a count of ten or more. The V gene is TRBV7-2, the J gene TRBJ2-5; tentative D call: TRBD1 (5 bases). Germline V gene lookup returns CDR1 SGHTA and CDR2 FQGNSA. The CDR3 is 14 residues long. V lost 5 bases and J 7 bases, leaving 17 bases between the germline ends. CDR3 DNA: TGTGCCAGCAGCCAGACCAGGGCCGGTGGGACCCAGTACTTC. This encodes CASSQTRAGGTQYF.

This clonotype was counted many times. This rearrangement joins TRBV7-8 to TRBJ1-2; D is unclear. The CDR3 runs 13 residues. Germline V gene sequence: CDR1 SGHVS, CDR2 FQNEAQ. Trimming removed 1 base from V and 3 bases from J, with 6 bases in between. CDR3 nucleotides: TGTGCCAGCAGCTTAGGGCGTTACTATGGCTACACCTTC. It codes for CASSLGRYYGYTF.

This clonotype was recorded at least ten times. The rearrangement joins TRBV7-6 to TRBJ2-3; 9 bases map to TRBD1. This CDR3 is 21 amino acids long. V lost 3 bases and J lost 7; bases outside the gene matches: 26. Germline V CDR1 and CDR2: SGHVS, FNYEAQ. In DNA, the CDR3 is TGTGCCAGCAGCTTCTGGAGGGGGACAGGGTACGCGGGGGACCCTATTCATACGCAGTATTTT. It codes for CASSFWRGTGYAGDPIHTQYF.

There are many counts of this clonotype. V and J are TRBV5-4 and TRBJ2-1; 8 bases fit TRBD1. Trimming at V came to 4 bases and at J to 5 bases, leaving 5 bases not matched to a gene. Germline V gene data show CDR1 as SGHNT and CDR2 as YYREEE (reference sequence). The CDR3 extends over 14 amino acids. The CDR3 spells CASSDRTGHNEQFF. The CDR3 DNA follows: TGTGCCAGCAGCGACCGGACAGGGCACAATGAGCAGTTCTTC.